A single sample is the source of the 8 T cell receptor beta chains below, sequenced in a study of tumor-infiltrating lymphocytes in localized non-small cell lung cancer. TCRdb's table, derived via immunoSEQ multiplex PCR, lists solely in-frame clones and lacks some. The profile shows 7,000 or so clones, more than 70% of them singletons. The sample comprised uninvolved lung tissue not adjacent to the tumor. The receptors were sampled from a human donor with non-small cell lung cancer.

This clone was found once. V usage is TRBV11-2 and J usage is TRBJ2-5; the D is unclear. V shed 3 bases and J shed 7 bases, with 6 bases lying between them. The CDR3 totals 11 residues. The germline CDR1 and CDR2 sequences are SGHAT and FQNNGV. As DNA, the CDR3 is TGTGCCAGCAGCTTCGGGTGGACCCAGTACTTC. Protein sequence: CASSFGWTQYF.

This clone showed up just a few times. The chain recombines TRBV5-1 with TRBJ2-3; TRBD2 aligns across 13 bases. This CDR3 comprises 17 residues. V lost 4 bases and J lost 4; bases outside the gene matches: 9. The germline gives CDR1 SGHRS, CDR2 YFSETQ. The CDR3 here is CASSETSGGAGADTQYF. The CDR3 DNA follows: TGCGCCAGCAGCGAAACTAGCGGGGGGGCTGGTGCAGATACGCAGTATTTT.

This clone is classed as large. V usage is TRBV30 and J usage is TRBJ2-1; the D is unclear. The CDR3 consists of 12 residues. The germline V gene encodes CDR1 GTSNPN and CDR2 SVGIG (reference sequence). V dropped 0 bases and J dropped 8 bases, with 8 bases sitting between them. CDR3 residues: CAWSVRGYEQFF. The CDR3 nucleotides read TGTGCCTGGAGTGTACGTGGTTATGAGCAGTTCTTC.

The chain is built from TRBV11-3 and TRBJ2-5; D possibly corresponds to TRBD1 (6 bases). V lost 1 base and J 5 bases, leaving 14 bases between the germline ends. The CDR3 spans 15 residues. The germline gives CDR1 SGHNT, CDR2 YENEEA. CDR3 sequence reads: CASSLGDTGTETQYF. The CDR3 DNA is TGTGCCAGCAGCTTAGGAGATACAGGGACGGAGACCCAGTACTTC. Full variable domain (rest looked up from reference TRBV11-3 and TRBJ2-5): EAGVVQSPRYKIIEKKQPVAFWCNPISGHNTLYWYLQNLGQGPELLIRYENEEAVDDSQLPKDRFSAERLKGVDSTLKIQPAELGDSAVYLCASSLGDTGTETQYFGPGTRLLVL.

CDR3 DNA sequence: TGTGCCAGCAGCTTTTCAGGGAATCCCTACGAGCAGTACTTC. It encodes CASSFSGNPYEQYF. The V gene is TRBV7-2, the J gene TRBJ2-7, with a weak D call TRBD1 (5 bases). Germline CDR1 and CDR2: SGHTA and FQGNSA. V was cut by 3 bases and J by 2 bases, with 11 bases left in between. The CDR3 runs to 14 residues.

The gene calls are TRBV7-6 and TRBJ2-1, with 7 bases lining up with TRBD1. V was pared by 5 bases and J by 0 bases, with 10 bases of the junction left unmatched. This CDR3 is 17 amino acids long. From germline, CDR1 is SGHVS and CDR2 FNYEAQ. The CDR3 sequence is CASSRNRGSSSYNEQFF. The DNA of the CDR3 is TGTGCCAGCAGCAGGAACAGGGGATCAAGCTCCTACAATGAGCAGTTCTTC. The variable domain in full, completed from reference TRBV7-6 and TRBJ2-1, reads GAGVSQSPRYKVTKRGQDVALRCDPISGHVSLYWYRQALGQGPEFLTYFNYEAQQDKSGLPNDRFSAERPEGSISTLTIQRTEQRDSAMYRCASSRNRGSSSYNEQFFGPGTRLTVL.

The chain carries TRBV21-1 and TRBJ1-2. TRBV21-1 counts as a pseudogene. The CDR3 has 14 amino acids. The CDR3 region has the DNA TGTGCCAGCAGCAATAGGGCAGGCTCCTATGGCTACACCTTC. It yields the protein CASSNRAGSYGYTF.

This chain uses TRBV25-1 with TRBJ2-7; D is possibly TRBD2 (6 bases). The germline V and J ends were trimmed by 1 base and 4 bases, with 14 bases remaining between them. From germline, CDR1 is MGHDK and CDR2 SYGVNS. This CDR3 contains 15 residues. The CDR3 sequence: CASSESTPGRYEQYF. The CDR3 region has the DNA TGTGCCAGCAGTGAATCTACCCCAGGGAGGTACGAGCAGTACTTC.